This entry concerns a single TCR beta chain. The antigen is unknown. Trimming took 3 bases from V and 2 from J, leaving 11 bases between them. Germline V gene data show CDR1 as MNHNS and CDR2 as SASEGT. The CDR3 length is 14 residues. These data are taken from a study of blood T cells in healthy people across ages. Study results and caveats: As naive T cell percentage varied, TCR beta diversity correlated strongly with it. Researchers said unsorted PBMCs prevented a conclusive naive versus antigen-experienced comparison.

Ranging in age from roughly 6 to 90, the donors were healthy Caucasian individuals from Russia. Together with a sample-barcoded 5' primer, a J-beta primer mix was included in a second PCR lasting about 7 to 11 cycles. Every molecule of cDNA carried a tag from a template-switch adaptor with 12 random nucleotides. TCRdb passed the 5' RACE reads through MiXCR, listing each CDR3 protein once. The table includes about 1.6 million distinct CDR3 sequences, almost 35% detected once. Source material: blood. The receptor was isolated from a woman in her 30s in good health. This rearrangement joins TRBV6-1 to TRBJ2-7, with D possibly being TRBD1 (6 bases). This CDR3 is CASSDGTYPYEQYF. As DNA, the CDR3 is TGTGCCAGCAGTGATGGGACATACCCCTACGAGCAGTACTTC.